Presented here are 25 T cell receptor beta chains from one specimen sequenced in a study of shared T cell receptors in the human thymus. Method: immunoSEQ multiplex PCR; TCRdb's copy keeps in-frame clones and lacks some. Of some 660,000 clones in the sample, about 87% are singletons; the top ten hold 0.0094%. These records were also assigned to another study, of human thymus T cells.

The sequencing sample was made of thymocytes. These receptors were taken from a boy in the first two years of life with a congenital heart defect.

The chain is built from TRBV28 and TRBJ2-4, with 10 bases lining up with TRBD2. The CDR3 sequence is 18 residues long. Germline assignment: CDR1 MDHEN and CDR2 SYDVKM. The V gene end was trimmed by 2 bases and the J gene end by 0 bases; junction bases not matched to a gene: 7. CDR3 sequence reads: CASSLKAGGPLAKNIQYF. The CDR3 DNA sequence: TGTGCCAGCAGTTTAAAAGCGGGGGGGCCCCTAGCCAAAAACATTCAGTACTTC.

This clone showed up just once. The CDR3 region has the DNA TGCAGCGTTGAGCTAGCGGGAGTCTACGAGCAGTACTTC. This encodes CSVELAGVYEQYF. The chain joins TRBV29-1 to TRBJ2-7; 10 bases align to TRBD2. V trimming: 3 bases; J trimming: 3 bases; junction bases outside the gene matches: 2. CDR1 SQVTM and CDR2 ANQGSEA come from the germline V gene. The CDR3 length is 13 residues.

The gene calls are TRBV2 and TRBJ1-1; a weak D match, TRBD1 (5 bases). This CDR3 spans 13 amino acids. The V gene's germline CDR1 is SNHLY and CDR2 FYNNEI. The V gene lost 3 bases and the J gene lost 4 bases, with 9 bases spanning the gap. The CDR3 sequence: CASSDGGGTEAFF. The CDR3 DNA sequence: TGTGCCAGCAGTGATGGGGGAGGCACTGAAGCTTTCTTT.

This rearrangement joins TRBV9 to TRBJ2-1, with D unclear. Per germline, CDR1 SGDLS and CDR2 YYNGEE. The CDR3 totals 12 residues. The V end lost 2 bases, the J end lost 5 bases, and 5 bases lay between the germline ends. The CDR3 protein is CASSVLHNEQFF. The CDR3 region has the DNA TGTGCCAGCAGCGTTCTCCACAATGAGCAGTTCTTC.

Only one count was recorded for this clone. The V and J genes are TRBV10-2 and TRBJ2-7; 12 bases fit TRBD2. CDR3 length: 15 amino acids. Germline CDR1 and CDR2: WSHSY and SAAADI. J lost 5 bases, V lost 3 bases, and 5 bases had no gene match. CDR3 protein: CASSEELAGGHEQYF. In nucleotides, the CDR3 is TGCGCCAGCAGTGAAGAACTAGCGGGAGGCCACGAGCAGTACTTC.

The rearrangement uses TRBV5-4 and TRBJ2-1, with 8 bases that match TRBD2. Germline lookup yields CDR1 SGHNT and CDR2 YYREEE (reference sequence). V trimming: 4 bases; J trimming: 3 bases; junction bases outside the gene matches: 6. The CDR3 spans 15 residues. The DNA of the CDR3 is TGTGCCAGCAGCCCGAGCGGGAGTCGCTACAATGAGCAGTTCTTC. Its translation is CASSPSGSRYNEQFF.

The chain couples TRBV5-6 to TRBJ1-6, with 8 bases aligning to TRBD1. The CDR3 runs to 16 residues. The V segment lost 4 bases and the J segment 7 bases; nucleotides outside the gene matches: 10. From germline, CDR1 is SGHDT and CDR2 YYEEEE. CDR3 in amino acids: CASSTGQGRDNSPLHF. The CDR3 DNA reads TGTGCCAGCAGCACCGGACAGGGTAGGGACAATTCACCCCTCCACTTT.

V gene TRBV28 combines with J gene TRBJ2-5; 9 bases align to TRBD2. Germline V gene sequence: CDR1 MDHEN, CDR2 SYDVKM. With V trimmed by 5 bases and J by 3 bases, 1 base remained unmatched. This CDR3 has 13 amino acids. The CDR3 spells CASSIAGEETQYF. The CDR3 coding sequence is TGTGCCAGCAGTATAGCGGGAGAAGAGACCCAGTACTTC.

The chain employs TRBV5-3 and TRBJ2-7; no clear D. TRBV5-3 is noted as an ORF with a role that remains uncertain. This CDR3 is built from 17 residues. Deletions cut 4 bases from V and 1 base from J, with 21 bases between. CDR3 loop: CARSKNALAVRSYEQYF. The CDR3 DNA is TGTGCCAGAAGCAAAAACGCCTTGGCGGTTAGATCCTACGAGCAGTACTTC.

The V and J genes are TRBV2 and TRBJ2-7; 9 bases fit TRBD1. With 2 bases clipped from V and 3 bases from J, the junction kept 2 bases outside the gene matches. The V gene's germline CDR1 is SNHLY and CDR2 FYNNEI. The CDR3 is 14 residues long. The chain's CDR3 is CASSEPGQGYEQYF. The CDR3 DNA sequence: TGTGCCAGCAGTGAACCGGGACAGGGCTACGAGCAGTACTTC. The whole variable domain, remainder taken from reference TRBV2 and TRBJ2-7, is EPEVTQTPSHQVTQMGQEVILRCVPISNHLYFYWYRQILGQKVEFLVSFYNNEISEKSEIFDDQFSVERPDGSNFTLKIRSTKLEDSAMYFCASSEPGQGYEQYFGPGTRLTVT.

The chain uses TRBV6-6 and TRBJ2-1; no reliable D call. CDR1 is MNHNY and CDR2 is SVGAGI in the germline V gene (reference sequence). With 2 bases removed from V and 8 bases from J, the gap between germline ends came to 10 bases. The CDR3 totals 13 residues. CDR3 coding DNA: TGTGCCAGCAGTTACCCCGGGTCGGATGAGCAGTTCTTC. It specifies CASSYPGSDEQFF.

V and J are TRBV5-6 and TRBJ1-2, with D possibly TRBD1 on 5 matching bases. Germline V lookup: CDR1 SGHDT, CDR2 YYEEEE. This CDR3 comprises 13 residues. The V end lost 4 bases, the J end lost 2 bases, and 9 bases lay between the germline ends. The CDR3 nucleotides read TGTGCCAGCAGCGGGGGGGTAAACTATGGCTACACCTTC. This encodes CASSGGVNYGYTF.

The chain has TRBV19 and TRBJ2-3, with 8 bases identical to TRBD2. CDR1 is LNHDA and CDR2 is SQIVND in the germline V gene (reference sequence). After removal of 5 bases from V and 9 bases from J, the junction contained 4 bases not matched to a gene. The CDR3 runs to 12 residues. The CDR3, as DNA: TGTGCCAGTAGTTGGCGGGAGGAAACGCAGTATTTT. Its translation is CASSWREETQYF.

J is TRBJ2-1 and V is TRBV5-1; D uncertain. The V gene's germline CDR1 is SGHRS and CDR2 YFSETQ. The V and J ends lost 4 bases and 0 bases respectively, with 5 bases between them. This CDR3 has 13 amino acids. Written as DNA, the CDR3 is TGCGCCAGCAGCCGAGGCTCCTACAATGAGCAGTTCTTC. Its protein product is CASSRGSYNEQFF.

The chain is built from TRBV20-1 and TRBJ2-7; D is undetermined. The length of the CDR3 is 11 residues. Germline lookup yields CDR1 DFQATT and CDR2 SNEGSKA (reference sequence). The germline V and J ends were trimmed by 6 bases and 5 bases, with 11 bases remaining between them. The chain's CDR3 is CSAKTSDEQYF. The CDR3 nucleotides read TGCAGTGCAAAAACCAGCGACGAGCAGTACTTC.

This clone was detected once. V gene TRBV25-1 combines with J gene TRBJ2-1; tentatively, D is TRBD2 (6 bases). V was cut by 6 bases and J by 7 bases, with 19 bases left in between. Germline values: CDR1 MGHDK, CDR2 SYGVNS. CDR3 length: 15 amino acids. CDR3 loop: CASRETSFWGNEQFF. CDR3 in DNA: TGTGCCAGCAGGGAAACTAGCTTTTGGGGAAATGAGCAGTTCTTC. The variable domain in full, with the rest retrieved from reference TRBV25-1 and TRBJ2-1, is EADIYQTPRYLVIGTGKKITLECSQTMGHDKMYWYQQDPGMELHLIHYSYGVNSTEKGDLSSESTVSRIRTEHFPLTLESARPSHTSQYLCASRETSFWGNEQFFGPGTRLTVL.

This clone was counted once. The rearrangement links TRBV29-1 to TRBJ2-3; D may be TRBD1 (6 bases). V gave up 1 base and J gave up 4 bases, with 12 bases separating them. Germline-derived CDR1 and CDR2 are SQVTM and ANQGSEA. The CDR3 totals 14 residues. The CDR3 DNA is TGCAGCGTTGAAGGGGACACGCTCTCAGATACGCAGTATTTT. Encoded protein: CSVEGDTLSDTQYF.

The rearrangement uses TRBV5-1 and TRBJ2-5, with D possibly TRBD2 on 5 matching bases. The ends were cut back, 3 bases at V and 14 bases at J, with 14 bases in the middle. Germline lookup yields CDR1 SGHRS and CDR2 YFSETQ. The CDR3 sequence is 11 residues long. The CDR3: CASSSSTDYYF. CDR3 DNA sequence: TGCGCCAGCAGCTCCTCTACCGACTACTACTTC. Full variable domain (remainder filled in from reference TRBV5-1 and TRBJ2-5): KAGVTQTPRYLIKTRGQQVTLSCSPISGHRSVSWYQQTPGQGLQFLFEYFSETQRNKGNFPGRFSGRQFSNSRSEMNVSTLELGDSALYLCASSSSTDYYFGPGTRLLVL.

The chain couples TRBV2 to TRBJ2-3, with 11 positions matching TRBD2. Germline V gene data show CDR1 as SNHLY and CDR2 as FYNNEI. The CDR3 is made up of 15 amino acids. V dropped 5 bases and J dropped 2; count of bases not matched to a gene: 3. DNA for the CDR3: TGTGCCAGCAGTCCGGGACTAGCGGTCACAGATACGCAGTATTTT. Translated: CASSPGLAVTDTQYF.

This clone was counted once. V gene TRBV10-3 combines with J gene TRBJ1-2; 7 nucleotides align to TRBD1. Germline V gene lookup returns CDR1 ENHRY and CDR2 SYGVKD. J lost 4 bases, V lost 7 bases, and 9 bases had no gene match. The CDR3 contains 14 residues. This chain's CDR3 is CAITGDRFPYGYTF. The CDR3 bases are TGTGCCATCACCGGGGACAGATTTCCCTATGGCTACACCTTC.

The gene calls are TRBV7-6 and TRBJ2-7; possibly TRBD1 for D (6 bases). V was cut by 5 bases and J by 4 bases, with 15 bases left in between. CDR3 length: 14 amino acids. The germline V gene has CDR1 SGHVS and CDR2 FNYEAQ. CDR3 DNA: TGTGCCAGCAGCCCGGACAGATCCATGTACGAGCAGTACTTC. Translated, it gives CASSPDRSMYEQYF.

This chain connects TRBV27 to TRBJ2-3; 8 nucleotides match TRBD2. This CDR3 region has 17 residues. From germline, CDR1 is MNHEY and CDR2 SMNVEV (reference sequence). With V trimmed by 3 bases and J by 1 base, 9 bases remained unmatched. This chain's CDR3 is CASSLLAGLPGTDTQYF. CDR3 nucleotide sequence: TGTGCCAGCAGTTTGTTAGCGGGATTACCAGGCACAGATACGCAGTATTTT.

V is TRBV19 and J is TRBJ2-7, with TRBD2 matching over 7 bases. The CDR3 totals 14 residues. Germline CDR1 LNHDA, CDR2 SQIVND (reference sequence). Trimming took 1 base from V and 3 from J; bases not matched to a gene: 3. The DNA for the CDR3 is TGTGCCAGTAGTATAGGCGGGAGAGGCTACGAGCAGTACTTC. Amino acid sequence: CASSIGGRGYEQYF. The variable domain in full, completed from reference TRBV19 and TRBJ2-7, reads DGGITQSPKYLFRKEGQNVTLSCEQNLNHDAMYWYRQDPGQGLRLIYYSQIVNDFQKGDIAEGYSVSREKKESFPLTVTSAQKNPTAFYLCASSIGGRGYEQYFGPGTRLTVT.

The chain links TRBV6-4 to TRBJ2-7; D is possibly TRBD1 (6 bases). This CDR3 comprises 17 residues. Germline V CDR1 and CDR2: MRHNA, SNTAGT. The V and J ends lost 3 bases and 1 base respectively, with 19 bases between them. The CDR3 DNA reads as TGTGCCAGCAGTGAATTTAAACAGGGTGGTCCATCCTACGAGCAGTACTTC. Translation: CASSEFKQGGPSYEQYF.

CDR3 in amino acids: CASSLDPGLRYEQYF. For the CDR3, the DNA is TGTGCCAGCAGCTTAGACCCGGGGTTGCGCTACGAGCAGTACTTC. This chain joins TRBV7-2 and TRBJ2-7; a possible D gene is TRBD2 (5 bases). V was cut by 1 base and J by 3 bases, with 13 bases left in between. Germline CDR1 is SGHTA and CDR2 is FQGNSA. This CDR3 region has 15 residues.